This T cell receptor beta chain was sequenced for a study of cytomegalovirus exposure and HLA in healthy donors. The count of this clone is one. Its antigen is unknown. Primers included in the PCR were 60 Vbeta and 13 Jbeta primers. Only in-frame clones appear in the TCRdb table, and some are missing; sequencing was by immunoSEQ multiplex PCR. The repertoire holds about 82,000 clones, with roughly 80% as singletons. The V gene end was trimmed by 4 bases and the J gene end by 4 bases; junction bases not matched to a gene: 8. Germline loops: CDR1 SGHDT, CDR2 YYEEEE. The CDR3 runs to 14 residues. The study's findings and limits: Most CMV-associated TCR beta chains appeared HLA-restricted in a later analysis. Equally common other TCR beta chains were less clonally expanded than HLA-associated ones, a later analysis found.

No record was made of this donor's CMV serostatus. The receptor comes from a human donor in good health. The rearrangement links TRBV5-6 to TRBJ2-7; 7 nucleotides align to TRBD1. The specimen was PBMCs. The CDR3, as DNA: TGTGCCAGCAGCCCGCCGACAGGGACATACGAGCAGTACTTC. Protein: CASSPPTGTYEQYF.